This T cell receptor beta chain was obtained from a study of cytomegalovirus exposure and HLA in healthy donors. This CDR3 region has 12 residues. From germline, CDR1 is SGHDT and CDR2 YYEEEE. V lost 4 bases to trimming and J lost 4 bases, with 8 bases between them. This clone was detected once. Generated by immunoSEQ multiplex PCR, the TCRdb table keeps only in-frame clones and is missing some. Of some 240,000 clones in the sample, around 78% were seen once. The V gene is TRBV5-6, the J gene TRBJ1-1; D uncertain. The receptor was isolated from a woman aged 18-30 years in good health and CMV-seronegative. Sequencing was performed on PBMCs. This CDR3 is CASSTSGTEAFF. The CDR3 DNA is TGTGCCAGCAGCACGAGCGGCACTGAAGCTTTCTTT.